Listed below are T cell receptor beta chains from one sample, sequenced in a study of human T cells and chemical hapten exposure. From the RACE reads, TCRdb called clonotypes with MiXCR, one entry per CDR3 protein. The table shows more than 70,000 distinct CDR3 sequences, with 8.5% occurring only once. The sample consisted of whole blood, taken in connection with sensitization to the hapten diphenylcyclopropenone (DPC). The receptors shown here come from a man in his forties with alopecia areata. Some clones in this sample may be carry-over from other donors' samples. Both conserved end residues are part of each CDR3. D genes are given only for firm matches. Size is stated for part of the rows, as once, few or many counts, or as a class when the clone is expanded.

CASSYPTSRTTYEQYF TGTGCCAGCAGTTATCCCACGTCGCGGACTACCTACGAGCAGTACTTC . many TRBJ2-7 TRBV6-2/TRBV6-3
CSLTSGRADGDTQYF TGCAGCCTGACTAGCGGGAGGGCAGATGGAGATACGCAGTATTTT TRBD2 few TRBJ2-3 TRBV29-1
CSAREIGQGEKLFF TGCAGTGCTAGAGAGATTGGACAGGGTGAAAAACTGTTTTTT TRBD1 . TRBJ1-4 TRBV20-1
CASRSTGGNQPQHF TGTGCCAGCAGGTCAACAGGGGGCAATCAGCCCCAGCATTTT TRBD1 few TRBJ1-5 TRBV12-3/TRBV12-4
CSAPQGRFVTDTQYF TGCAGTGCCCCCCAGGGGCGATTTGTAACAGATACGCAGTATTTT . few TRBJ2-3 TRBV20-1
CASSLGRARGGRDEQFF TGTGCCAGCAGTTTAGGGCGTGCCAGGGGAGGAAGGGATGAGCAGTTCTTC . few TRBJ2-1 TRBV12-3/TRBV12-4
CASSGGRTGHGQPQHF TGTGCCAGCAGCGGTGGCAGGACAGGGCACGGTCAGCCCCAGCATTTT TRBD1 . TRBJ1-5 TRBV3-1
CSVGTGRGNQPQHF TGCAGCGTAGGGACAGGGAGGGGGAATCAGCCCCAGCATTTT TRBD1 few TRBJ1-5 TRBV29-1
CASSFQGTSGSSGEQFF TGTGCCAGCAGCTTCCAAGGGACTAGCGGGAGTTCAGGTGAGCAGTTCTTC TRBD2 few TRBJ2-1 TRBV7-8
CASSEPNYEQYF TGTGCCAGCTCGGAACCCAACTACGAGCAGTACTTC . many TRBJ2-7 TRBV7-9
CASSPQDKPTF TGTGCCAGCAGCCCGCAGGACAAGCCCACCTTC . many TRBJ1-2 TRBV28
CAWSRALTGAETQYF TGTGCCTGGAGTCGCGCTCTTACCGGCGCAGAGACCCAGTACTTC . few TRBJ2-5 TRBV30
CASSELTVRETQYF TGTGCCAGCAGTGAATTGACCGTGCGAGAGACCCAGTACTTC . . TRBJ2-5 TRBV25-1
CASSQELKGLEDTQYF TGCGCCAGCAGCCAAGAGCTGAAAGGCCTCGAAGATACGCAGTATTTT . many TRBJ2-3 TRBV4-3
CASSLGRTYNSPLHF TGTGCCAGCAGCTTGGGACGGACCTATAATTCACCCCTCCACTTT . . TRBJ1-6 TRBV5-4
CASSSTARVQFF TGTGCCAGCAGTTCCACTGCTCGGGTCCAGTTCTTC . . TRBJ2-1 TRBV28
CASSQLLAGNTQYF TGCGCCAGCAGCCAATTACTAGCGGGAAATACGCAGTATTTT TRBD2 many TRBJ2-3 TRBV4-1
CASSVTYWGQANTEAFF TGTGCCAGCAGTGTCACGTACTGGGGACAGGCGAACACTGAAGCTTTCTTT TRBD1 few TRBJ1-1 TRBV6-1
CASSGWTGNQPQHF TGTGCCAGCAGTGGTTGGACAGGGAATCAGCCCCAGCATTTT TRBD1 . TRBJ1-5 TRBV12-3/TRBV12-4
CASFSGGFATNEKLFF TGTGCCAGCTTCTCTGGGGGCTTCGCAACTAATGAAAAACTGTTTTTT . few TRBJ1-4 TRBV27
CAISHSTDTQYF TGTGCCATCAGTCATAGCACAGATACGCAGTATTTT . few TRBJ2-3 TRBV10-3
CASSELGQGAKNIQYF TGTGCCAGCAGTGAACTGGGACAGGGGGCCAAAAACATTCAGTACTTC TRBD1 few TRBJ2-4 TRBV6-1
CASSFTGGREAFF TGTGCCAGCAGTTTTACAGGGGGCAGGGAAGCTTTCTTT TRBD1 many TRBJ1-1 TRBV27
CASSVGGAPTDTQYF TGTGCCAGCAGCGTAGGAGGGGCCCCGACAGATACGCAGTATTTT . few TRBJ2-3 TRBV9
CASIGVGEKLFF TGTGCCAGCATTGGGGTCGGAGAGAAACTGTTTTTT . many TRBJ1-4 TRBV6-2/TRBV6-3
CASSLSGEGVGNQPQHF TGTGCCAGCAGTTTATCAGGGGAAGGGGTGGGCAATCAGCCCCAGCATTTT . many TRBJ1-5 TRBV27
CASSYWRGQGAETQYF TGTGCCAGCAGTTATTGGCGGGGACAGGGGGCTGAGACCCAGTACTTC TRBD1 few TRBJ2-5 TRBV6-5
CAWSDRRNTEAFF TGTGCCTGGAGTGACAGGAGGAACACTGAAGCTTTCTTT . many TRBJ1-1 TRBV30
CSASSGTPTGELFF TGCAGTGCTAGCTCCGGGACCCCGACCGGGGAGCTGTTTTTT . few TRBJ2-2 TRBV20-1
CASSAGTDLELFF TGTGCCAGCAGTGCGGGGACAGACCTTGAGCTGTTTTTT TRBD1 few TRBJ2-2 TRBV2
CAWSGSGRGTDTQYF TGTGCCTGGAGTGGCTCCGGGAGGGGTACAGATACGCAGTATTTT TRBD2 . TRBJ2-3 TRBV30
CASSSWLAGRGNSPLHF TGTGCCAGCAGCAGTTGGCTGGCGGGTAGGGGAAATTCACCCCTCCACTTT . . TRBJ1-6 TRBV7-2
CSSSWGTVGEETQYF TGTTCCAGCAGTTGGGGGACAGTTGGGGAAGAGACCCAGTACTTC TRBD1 . TRBJ2-5 TRBV6-1
CASSGTGQHNSPLHF TGTGCCAGCAGCGGCACCGGGCAGCATAATTCACCCCTCCACTTT . few TRBJ1-6 TRBV9
CASSFAIGSTDTQYF TGTGCCAGCAGTTTTGCGATCGGCAGCACAGATACGCAGTATTTT . many TRBJ2-3 TRBV12-3/TRBV12-4
CAISRGDSLGYTF TGTGCCATCAGCCGGGGGGACTCGCTAGGCTACACCTTC . many TRBJ1-2 TRBV10-3
CASSEALKTQYF TGTGCCAGCAGTGAAGCGCTTAAGACCCAGTACTTC . many TRBJ2-5 TRBV2
CASSLNPSPGTSGHGAQYF TGTGCCAGCAGCTTAAACCCCTCTCCGGGGACTAGCGGCCATGGAGCCCAGTACTTC TRBD2 few TRBJ2-5 TRBV7-2
CAKLLNPGENIQYF TGTGCCAAGCTACTAAATCCCGGGGAAAACATTCAGTACTTC . . TRBJ2-4 TRBV9
CASSSPGRGGRDRWTQYF TGTGCCAGCAGCTCTCCGGGAAGGGGGGGGCGGGACAGGTGGACCCAGTACTTC . . TRBJ2-5 TRBV12-3/TRBV12-4
CSVEGPSTGRTGELFF TGCAGCGTTGAGGGACCGTCGACCGGTCGCACCGGGGAGCTGTTTTTT . many TRBJ2-2 TRBV29-1
CASSVAVQGAGELFF TGTGCCAGCAGCGTAGCGGTGCAGGGCGCCGGGGAGCTGTTTTTT . many TRBJ2-2 TRBV9
CASSPGDLAGYTF TGTGCCAGCAGCCCAGGGGATCTGGCTGGCTACACCTTC . many TRBJ1-2 TRBV7-2
CASIPGGGNNQPQHF TGTGCCAGCATCCCAGGTGGGGGGAACAATCAGCCCCAGCATTTT . . TRBJ1-5 TRBV6-2/TRBV6-3
CASSFAHEQFF TGTGCCAGCAGTTTCGCTCATGAGCAGTTCTTC . many TRBJ2-1 TRBV27
CASSKGEAFF TGTGCCAGCTCTAAGGGGGAAGCTTTCTTT . few TRBJ1-1 TRBV11-3
CSAGTSGNSNEQFF TGCAGTGCTGGGACTAGCGGGAACAGCAATGAGCAGTTCTTC TRBD2 . TRBJ2-1 TRBV20-1
CASSIDPTTDTQYF TGTGCCAGTAGTATAGATCCGACCACAGATACGCAGTATTTT . few TRBJ2-3 TRBV19
CASNSGQGRTDTQYF TGTGCCAGTAACTCAGGACAGGGACGCACAGATACGCAGTATTTT TRBD1 few TRBJ2-3 TRBV28
CASSGVGTGYGYTF TGTGCCAGCAGTGGTGTGGGGACGGGCTATGGCTACACCTTC . few TRBJ1-2 TRBV25-1
CASPLGESSYNEQFF TGTGCTAGTCCCCTTGGGGAGAGCTCCTACAATGAGCAGTTCTTC . . TRBJ2-1 TRBV12-5
CAISLGLAETDTQYF TGTGCCATCTCGTTAGGACTAGCGGAAACAGATACGCAGTATTTT TRBD2 . TRBJ2-3 TRBV10-3